This T cell receptor beta chain was documented in a study of Ad26.COV2.S vaccination and SARS-CoV-2 variants. Looking at the study overall: Enrolled in COV1001, the donor was in the Ad26.COV2.S trial arm, which received the vaccine. Once, or twice with 56 days between doses, Ad26.COV2.S was given intramuscularly. Study-wide points: Measurements of TCR breadth and depth may have given underestimates of the total T cell responses. Marked by substantial breadth, spike-specific CD8+ and CD4+ T cell responses were reportedly seen after vaccination.

This clone was detected only a few times. Its antigen is undetermined. Treatment specified: around 19 received Ad26.COV2.S at low or high dose, single or two shots; five or six received placebo; per-sample allocation not given. Repertoires come from day 63 after the first vaccine or placebo injection. The CDR3 runs 14 residues. Germline V CDR1 and CDR2: SNHLY, FYNNEI. Trimming removed 8 bases from V and 5 bases from J, with 15 bases in between. The protocol was immunoSEQ multiplex PCR, while the TCRdb copy is restricted to in-frame clones and leaves out a portion. The data show some 320,000 clones, with 85% seen just once and 2% to 2.5% held by the top ten.

The rearrangement uses TRBV2 and TRBJ2-2; D perhaps matches TRBD2 (7 bases). Sequenced here: peripheral blood, sampled in a trial of Ad26.COV2.S vaccine versus placebo. The clonotype comes from a person aged 18-65 years who received the Ad26.COV2.S COVID-19 vaccine or a placebo. As DNA, the CDR3 is TGTGCCAGCCTCGAGGGGGGGGTAACCGGGGAGCTGTTTTTT. Translation gives CASLEGGVTGELFF.